This TCR beta chain originates from a study of T cell responses to AZD1222 COVID-19 vaccine. The method was immunoSEQ multiplex PCR; TCRdb's version includes in-frame clones alone and lacks a portion of them. Of around 130,000 clones in the sample, 88% were seen once. Points on this clone: The antigen is undetermined.

Points from the study as a whole: Clonal diversity may have been underestimated in mostly white British donors. When two AZD1222 doses had been given, Spike-specific TCR breadth and depth rose.

Material: peripheral blood, obtained 28 days after the second AZD1222 dose. The sequence came from an adult who received the AZD1222 COVID-19 vaccine.

In DNA form, the CDR3 reads TGTGCCAGCAGCCACCTTCTTGGCCTTTCGGGGAGGAATGAGCAGTTCTTC. This codes for CASSHLLGLSGRNEQFF. V usage is TRBV3-1 (or the pseudogene TRBV3-2) and J usage is TRBJ2-1, with D possibly matching TRBD2 (6 bases). Trimming removed 3 bases at V and 7 bases at J, with 22 bases between. The CDR3 extends over 17 amino acids. Germline loops: CDR1 LGHDT, CDR2 YNNKEL (reference sequence).